This T cell receptor (beta chain) was sequenced during a study of OX40 agonist ivuxolimab in advanced cancers. Study-wide results and limits: Blood T cells, both CD4+ and CD8+, expanded clonally by week 6 at 0.1 to 3.0 mg/kg. The study found among the lowest clonal expansion in partial responders at 0.1-3.0 mg/kg.

J gave up 1 base and V 4 bases, and 4 bases lay outside the gene matches. The CDR3 extends over 16 amino acids. CDR1 and CDR2 from the germline V gene are SGDLS and YYNGEE. Profiled with immunoSEQ multiplex PCR; TCRdb holds only in-frame clones, not every one. This sample has 9,000 to 15,000 clones; roughly 89% occur once, and the top ten carry around 48%. As regards this clone: Its antigen is not identified.

The sample in question was CD4+ or CD8+ T cells sorted from blood, obtained in a trial of the OX40 agonist ivuxolimab. The sequence was obtained from an adult with an advanced solid tumor such as melanoma, head and neck, liver or kidney cancer. The V gene is TRBV9, the J gene TRBJ2-2; TRBD2 matches at 10 bases. The CDR3: CASSFGLAENTGELFF. In DNA form, the CDR3 reads TGTGCCAGCAGCTTCGGACTAGCGGAGAACACCGGGGAGCTGTTTTTT.